Sequencing of this TCR beta chain was carried out in a study of T cell responses to AZD1222 COVID-19 vaccine. Assay: immunoSEQ multiplex PCR; the TCRdb copy retains only in-frame clones and omits some. The top ten clones hold over 1.5% of a sample with about 120,000 clones, 88% of them seen once. Whole-study findings and limits: There were vaccine-associated CD4 TCRs across spike, dominant at 160-218 and 743-854. Clonal diversity may have been underestimated, and the donors were mostly white British, with more females than males.

The V and J ends lost 4 bases and 5 bases respectively, with 8 bases between them. This CDR3 spans 12 amino acids. The germline V gene encodes CDR1 LGHNA and CDR2 YNFKEQ. This clone showed up just a few times. Antigen unknown. The material sequenced was peripheral blood, taken on day 0 of AZD1222 vaccination. This clonotype originated in an adult in good health. The chain uses TRBV4-2 and TRBJ1-2; weak D call: TRBD1 (5 bases). The CDR3 bases are TGTGCCAGCAGCCCGGCAGGGTATGGCTACACCTTC. This codes for CASSPAGYGYTF.